This T cell receptor (beta chain) was recovered during a study of blood T cell repertoires in COVID-19. Study in general: Sources were T cells, B-cell-depleted T cells, or PBMCs; the material itself was cDNA or gDNA.

This CDR3 has 15 amino acids. Germline lookup yields CDR1 LNHNV and CDR2 YYDKDF (reference sequence). V was trimmed by 2 bases and J by 5 bases, leaving 13 bases between them. Under the authors' procedure: Amplification from reference gene primers served as the basis for estimated nucleated cell counts. Assay: immunoSEQ multiplex PCR; the TCRdb copy retains only in-frame clones and omits some. The V and J calls and clone size come from that table; D and trimming were worked out from the DNA. The sample holds over 450,000 clones; 85% to 90% are singletons and the top ten take 0.8% to 0.9%. While infection was still active, Seattle patients were enrolled and then followed longitudinally.

This sequence was found in a man between 18 and 35 years old with COVID-19, enrolled during active disease. The sample comprised peripheral blood. The chain employs TRBV15 and TRBJ1-3; a weak D match, TRBD1 (5 bases). CDR3 protein: CATSRQGRGRNTIYF. The CDR3 DNA is TGTGCCACCAGCAGACAGGGTAGAGGTAGAAACACCATATATTTT.